One sample yielded the 28 T cell receptor beta chains listed below, sequenced in a study of blood T cell repertoires in COVID-19. Sequencing used immunoSEQ multiplex PCR; TCRdb keeps in-frame clones, though not all of them. This sample has 75,000 or so clones; roughly four fifths occur once, and the top ten carry about 10%. Material: peripheral blood. These receptors originate from a man aged 55 to 70 with acute or convalescent COVID-19.

The V and J genes are TRBV15 and TRBJ2-2, with D unclear. V lost 5 bases to trimming and J lost 1 base, with 8 bases between them. The CDR3 is made up of 14 amino acids. CDR1 and CDR2 from the germline V gene are LNHNV and YYDKDF (reference sequence). CDR3 sequence (DNA): TGTGCCACCAGCGGAAGACTGAACACCGGGGAGCTGTTTTTT. Encoded protein: CATSGRLNTGELFF.

The rearrangement joins TRBV20-1 to TRBJ2-1, with D uncertain. The CDR3 contains 11 residues. Germline CDR1 DFQATT, CDR2 SNEGSKA (reference sequence). The V gene lost 3 bases and the J gene lost 10 bases, with 10 bases spanning the gap. In DNA form, the CDR3 reads TGCAGTGCTAGTTTGGTGCGGGAGCAGTTCTTC. It is translated as CSASLVREQFF.

The chain is built from TRBV6-5 and TRBJ2-2; 8 nucleotides line up with TRBD2. The V gene end was trimmed by 7 bases and the J gene end by 2 bases; junction bases not matched to a gene: 6. This CDR3 region has 15 residues. CDR1 and CDR2 (germline): MNHEY, SVGAGI. The CDR3 sequence: CASNRGGTNTGELFF. The CDR3, as DNA: TGTGCCAGCAACCGGGGGGGCACTAACACCGGGGAGCTGTTTTTT.

V is TRBV7-9 and J is TRBJ2-7, with TRBD2 as a possible D gene (7 bases). Trimming took 8 bases from V and 4 from J, leaving 12 bases between them. This CDR3 region has 12 residues. From germline, CDR1 is SEHNR and CDR2 FQNEAQ (reference sequence). The CDR3 loop reads CASGGAWYEQYF. DNA for the CDR3: TGTGCCAGCGGGGGGGCATGGTACGAGCAGTACTTC.

The V gene is TRBV11-2, the J gene TRBJ1-5; 7 bases fit TRBD1. Germline-derived CDR1 and CDR2 are SGHAT and FQNNGV. Trimming at V came to 2 bases and at J to 6 bases, leaving 7 bases not matched to a gene. The CDR3 consists of 15 residues. The CDR3, as DNA: TGTGCCAGCAGCTTATTTGAGGGGGCTGGTCAGCCCCAGCATTTT. Its translation is CASSLFEGAGQPQHF.

A few counts support this clone. The chain joins TRBV7-9 to TRBJ2-5; D is perhaps TRBD2 (5 bases). The CDR3 runs 14 residues. V was shortened by 1 base and J by 4 bases, with 10 bases between the two germline ends. The germline gives CDR1 SEHNR, CDR2 FQNEAQ (reference sequence). As DNA, the CDR3 is TGTGCCAGCAGCTTAGTGCCGGGATCAGAGACCCAGTACTTC. Translated, it gives CASSLVPGSETQYF.

A few counts support this clone. J is TRBJ2-3 and V is TRBV29-1; the match to TRBD1 covers 9 bases. The CDR3 covers 16 residues. Germline values: CDR1 SQVTM, CDR2 ANQGSEA. V lost 4 bases and J lost 1; bases outside the gene matches: 9. DNA for the CDR3: TGCAGCGTTGTGCGGGGCCGGGACAGGGGCACAGATACGCAGTATTTT. Its protein is CSVVRGRDRGTDTQYF.

The chain carries TRBV5-1 and TRBJ1-1; perhaps TRBD1 as D (6 bases). V lost 9 bases to trimming and J lost 0 bases, with 15 bases between them. The germline gives CDR1 SGHRS, CDR2 YFSETQ. This CDR3 is built from 14 residues. The DNA for the CDR3 is TGCGCCAACCCCCCGGGACATATGAACACTGAAGCTTTCTTT. This gives the protein CANPPGHMNTEAFF.

This clone was counted once. V is TRBV5-6 and J is TRBJ2-2; no clear D. Trimming removed 0 bases from V and 1 base from J, with 16 bases in between. The length of the CDR3 is 18 residues. Germline V CDR1 and CDR2: SGHDT, YYEEEE. The CDR3 bases are TGTGCCAGCAGCTTGGGTTTTCCGGTTAACCTGAACACCGGGGAGCTGTTTTTT. This codes for CASSLGFPVNLNTGELFF.

The genes are TRBV28 and TRBJ2-7; 10 nucleotides line up with TRBD1. V gave up 5 bases and J gave up 5 bases; unmatched junction bases: 3. CDR3 length: 13 residues. Germline loops: CDR1 MDHEN, CDR2 SYDVKM. CDR3: CASSRQGADEQYF. For the CDR3, the DNA is TGTGCCAGCAGTAGACAGGGGGCAGACGAGCAGTACTTC.

The V and J genes are TRBV19 and TRBJ2-5; D possibly corresponds to TRBD2 (6 bases). Germline CDR1 and CDR2: LNHDA and SQIVND (reference sequence). The length of the CDR3 is 14 residues. Deletions cut 9 bases from V and 5 bases from J, with 19 bases between. CDR3 sequence reads: CASKPEGTVETQYF. The DNA of the CDR3 is TGTGCCAGCAAGCCGGAGGGGACGGTTGAGACCCAGTACTTC.

This clone has only a few counts. V and J are TRBV2 and TRBJ1-5; D is undetermined. The germline V gene encodes CDR1 SNHLY and CDR2 FYNNEI. V was clipped by 7 bases and J by 0 bases, with 7 bases between them. The CDR3 extends over 13 amino acids. The CDR3 coding sequence is TGTGCCAGCAAACCAGGTAGCAATCAGCCCCAGCATTTT. This translates into CASKPGSNQPQHF.

The CDR3 spells CAISESYVTERYNEQFF. CDR3 nucleotides: TGTGCCATCAGTGAGTCGTACGTCACGGAGAGGTACAATGAGCAGTTCTTC. The V gene is TRBV10-3, the J gene TRBJ2-1; D remains unclear. The germline CDR1 and CDR2 sequences are ENHRY and SYGVKD. The V gene lost 0 bases and the J gene lost 4 bases, with 16 bases spanning the gap. The CDR3 is 17 amino acids.

CDR3 DNA: TGCGCCAGCAGCCAAGCCGGCGGGGGAGGTGGCAACTATGGCTACACCTTC. Its translation: CASSQAGGGGGNYGYTF. The V gene is TRBV4-3, the J gene TRBJ1-2; D possibly corresponds to TRBD1 (5 bases). The ends were cut back, 1 base at V and 2 bases at J, with 17 bases in the middle. Germline CDR1 is LGHNA and CDR2 is YSLEER. The CDR3 runs 17 residues.

A few counts support this clone. The CDR3: CASSQDTGAGNTIYF. The DNA of the CDR3 is TGTGCCAGCAGCCAAGATACAGGGGCTGGAAACACCATATATTTT. This chain links TRBV3-1 (or the pseudogene TRBV3-2) with TRBJ1-3; 7 bases fit TRBD1. The CDR3 is 15 amino acids. The J segment lost 2 bases and the V segment lost 0 bases, leaving 1 base of the junction unmatched. CDR1 and CDR2 (germline): LGHDT, YNNKEL (reference sequence).

The V call is TRBV5-1, the J call TRBJ2-5, with D unclear. Germline loops: CDR1 SGHRS, CDR2 YFSETQ. V lost 7 bases and J 2 bases, leaving 9 bases between the germline ends. The CDR3 length is 12 residues. In DNA form, the CDR3 reads TGCGCCAGCGGGCAGCTTCAAGAGACCCAGTACTTC. Amino acids: CASGQLQETQYF.

Note on this clone: Relative to the germline gene, one junction end is altered; a read error may explain this. V and J are TRBV28 and TRBJ2-7, with 7 bases lining up with TRBD1. This CDR3 region has 12 residues. Germline CDR1 MDHEN, CDR2 SYDVKM. CDR3 nucleotide sequence: TGTGCCAGCAGTGAAGGACAGGCCATCCCCGACTTC. It is translated as CASSEGQAIPDF.

The chain uses TRBV24-1 and TRBJ2-1; 7 bases are shared with TRBD2. J gave up 7 bases and V 5 bases, and 4 bases lay outside the gene matches. This CDR3 spans 13 amino acids. Germline CDR1 KGHDR, CDR2 SFDVKD. The DNA of the CDR3 is TGTGCCACCAGTGCATTGGGGGGGAATGAGCAGTTCTTC. Its translation is CATSALGGNEQFF.

The chain joins TRBV12-2 to TRBJ2-7; the listed D gene, TRBD1, was not tested against the DNA. TRBV12-2 has pseudogene status. This CDR3 is built from 16 residues. The CDR3: CAIQMDSGQGAYEQYF. Here the CDR3 DNA reads TGTGCAATTCAGATGGATTCGGGACAGGGGGCCTACGAGCAGTACTTC.

This clone has only a few counts. The chain couples TRBV4-3 to TRBJ1-3; D is ambiguous. Per germline, CDR1 LGHNA and CDR2 YSLEER. The germline V and J ends were trimmed by 7 bases and 4 bases, with 32 bases remaining between them. The CDR3 is made up of 20 amino acids. CDR3 DNA: TGCGCCAGCAACGTGAGGCGGTGGCGCATGGCCAAAGGTGGGGGAAACACCATATATTTT. Translated: CASNVRRWRMAKGGGNTIYF.

The J gene is TRBJ2-6, the V gene TRBV9, with 8 bases lining up with TRBD1. Germline V gene lookup returns CDR1 SGDLS and CDR2 YYNGEE. The V gene end was trimmed by 3 bases and the J gene end by 2 bases; junction bases not matched to a gene: 7. CDR3 length: 17 amino acids. CDR3 sequence: CASSAPTGVAGANVLTF. CDR3 bases: TGTGCCAGCAGCGCTCCGACAGGGGTGGCTGGGGCCAACGTCCTGACTTTC.

This chain uses TRBV4-1 with TRBJ2-1; TRBD1 matches at 7 bases. V lost 1 base, J lost 4 bases, and 4 bases stayed unmatched. Per the germline V gene, CDR1 is MGHRA and CDR2 is YSYEKL. The CDR3 has 15 amino acids. CDR3 amino acids: CASSQAKTGYNEQFF. For the CDR3, the DNA is TGCGCCAGCAGCCAAGCCAAGACAGGGTACAATGAGCAGTTCTTC.

A remark on this clone: Within the sample, other DNA sequences also encode this same CDR3. The V call is TRBV6-1, the J call TRBJ1-6; 11 bases match TRBD1. Trimming cost V 2 bases and J 7 bases; bases outside gene matches: 1. The CDR3 spans 15 residues. The germline gives CDR1 MNHNS, CDR2 SASEGT. The CDR3 here is CASSERTGGNSPLHF. CDR3 nucleotides: TGTGCCAGCAGTGAAAGGACAGGGGGCAATTCACCCCTCCACTTT.

This clone occurred a few times. The genes are TRBV7-2 and TRBJ1-2; D is possibly TRBD1 (5 bases). V was shortened by 5 bases and J by 4 bases, with 17 bases between the two germline ends. The CDR3 is made up of 15 amino acids. Germline V gene data show CDR1 as SGHTA and CDR2 as FQGNSA. CDR3 sequence (DNA): TGTGCCAGCAGCCAACGGTCTGACAGCAGCTATGGCTACACCTTC. It encodes CASSQRSDSSYGYTF.

This clone was seen a few times. The chain couples TRBV5-1 to TRBJ2-1, with D perhaps TRBD2 (5 bases). The CDR3 is 14 amino acids. From germline, CDR1 is SGHRS and CDR2 YFSETQ. V lost 3 bases, J lost 4 bases, and 11 bases lay in between. CDR3 residues: CASSSGIEYNEQFF. DNA of the CDR3: TGCGCCAGCAGCTCCGGGATAGAATACAATGAGCAGTTCTTC.

This clone occurred a few times. This rearrangement joins TRBV3-1 (or the pseudogene TRBV3-2) to TRBJ2-2, with 7 nucleotides matching TRBD2. The CDR3 covers 16 residues. Trimming at V came to 4 bases and at J to 4 bases, leaving 9 bases not matched to a gene. The germline V gene has CDR1 LGHDT and CDR2 YNNKEL (reference sequence). The CDR3 is CASSLREGPGTGELFF. In DNA, the CDR3 is TGTGCCAGCAGCCTGAGGGAGGGCCCAGGCACCGGGGAGCTGTTTTTT.

This clone has just a few counts. The V gene is TRBV2, the J gene TRBJ1-6, with TRBD1 matching over 8 bases. The V gene's germline CDR1 is SNHLY and CDR2 FYNNEI. CDR3 size: 16 residues. With 5 bases clipped from V and 8 bases from J, the junction kept 11 bases outside the gene matches. The CDR3 nucleotides read TGTGCCAGCAGTAACCCGGACAGGGTAATTGATTCACCCCTCCACTTT. It translates to CASSNPDRVIDSPLHF.

This chain connects TRBV6-5 to TRBJ2-1; D is perhaps TRBD1 (5 bases). Trimming cost V 6 bases and J 7 bases, with 16 bases left between them. The CDR3 totals 14 residues. CDR1 is MNHEY and CDR2 is SVGAGI in the germline V gene. In DNA, the CDR3 is TGTGCCAGCAGCGCCCAGGGCTCGAGAAATGAGCAGTTCTTC. Encoded protein: CASSAQGSRNEQFF.